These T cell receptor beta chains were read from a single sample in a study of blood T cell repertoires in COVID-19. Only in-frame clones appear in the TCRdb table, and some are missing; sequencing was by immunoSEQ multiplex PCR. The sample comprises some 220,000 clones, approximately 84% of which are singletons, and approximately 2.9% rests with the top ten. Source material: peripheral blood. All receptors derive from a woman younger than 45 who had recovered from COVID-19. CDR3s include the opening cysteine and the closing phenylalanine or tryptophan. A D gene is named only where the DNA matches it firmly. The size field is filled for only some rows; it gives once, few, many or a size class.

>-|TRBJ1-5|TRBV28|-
TGTGCCAGCAGTTCCCTTGATGGGGCCTATCAGCCCCAGCATTTT
CASSSLDGAYQPQHF
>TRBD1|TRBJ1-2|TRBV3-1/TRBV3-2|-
TGTGCCAGCAGGTACGGGACAGGGGGGGACTATGGCTACACCTTC
CASRYGTGGDYGYTF
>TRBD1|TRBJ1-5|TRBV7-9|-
TGTGCCAGCACCTCTTATAAGTCAGGGGGAGAGGAACAGCCCCAGCATTTT
CASTSYKSGGEEQPQHF
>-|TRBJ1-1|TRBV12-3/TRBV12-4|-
TGTGCCAGCACCCTGGGGGGGGCTGAAGCTTTCTTT
CASTLGGAEAFF
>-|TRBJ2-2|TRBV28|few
TGTGCCAGCACCGTCACCGGGGAGCTGTTTTTT
CASTVTGELFF
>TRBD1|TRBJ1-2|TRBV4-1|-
TGCGCCAGCAGCCAGGCGACAGGGGGCGGTAACTATGGCTACACCTTC
CASSQATGGGNYGYTF
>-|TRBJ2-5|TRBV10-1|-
TGCGCCAGCACGGCGGGCCAAGAGACCCAGTACTTC
CASTAGQETQYF
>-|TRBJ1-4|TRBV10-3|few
TGTGCCATCACATCTTCGTGGCTCCCCCGCCTAACTAATGAAAAACTGTTTTTT
CAITSSWLPRLTNEKLFF
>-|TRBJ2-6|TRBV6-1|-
TGTGCCAGCAGTGAAAACAGGGCTGGGGCCAACGTCCTGACTTTC
CASSENRAGANVLTF
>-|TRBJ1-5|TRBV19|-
TGTGCCAGTAGTAGAACAGGGAGCTTCAATCAGCCCCAGCATTTT
CASSRTGSFNQPQHF
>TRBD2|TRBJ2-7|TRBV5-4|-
TGTGCCAGCAGCCCGGGGACTAGTAGCTACGAGCAGTACTTC
CASSPGTSSYEQYF
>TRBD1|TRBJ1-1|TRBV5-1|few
TGCGCCAGCAGCTCCGGACAGGGGGCATGGGGCACTGAAGCTTTCTTT
CASSSGQGAWGTEAFF
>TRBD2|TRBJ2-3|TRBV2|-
TGTGCCAGCAGTGGACTAGCTTCCATAGATACGCAGTATTTT
CASSGLASIDTQYF
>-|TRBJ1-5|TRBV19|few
TGTGCCAGTAGGAGGACAGTTCCCCCCTACGCCCAGCATTTT
CASRRTVPPYAQHF
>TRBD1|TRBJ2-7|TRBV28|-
TGTGCCAGCAGGCGTCCGGGACAGGGATTAGGCGAGCAGTACTTC
CASRRPGQGLGEQYF
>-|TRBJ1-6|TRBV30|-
TGTGCCTGGAGTGCGTTTTCACCCCTCCACTTT
CAWSAFSPLHF
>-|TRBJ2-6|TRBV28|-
TGTGCCAGCAGTTTATCGAGGGTTGGGGTCGGCTCTGGGGCCAACGTCCTGACTTTC
CASSLSRVGVGSGANVLTF
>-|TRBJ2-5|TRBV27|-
TGTGCCAGCAGTTTATCGGGGCAGACCCAGTACTTC
CASSLSGQTQYF
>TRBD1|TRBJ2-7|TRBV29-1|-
TGCAGCGTTGCCCCCGGGACAGGGAGGGGAGAGCAGTACTTC
CSVAPGTGRGEQYF
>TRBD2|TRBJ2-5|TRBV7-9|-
TGTGCCAGCAGCCCAGGGACTAGCGGACAAGAGACCCAGTACTTC
CASSPGTSGQETQYF
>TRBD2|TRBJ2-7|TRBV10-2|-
TGCGCCAGTACAGCGGGAGGCCGCGCGAAACAGTACTTC
CASTAGGRAKQYF
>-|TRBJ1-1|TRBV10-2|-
TGCGCCAGCAGTGATCCCCCAGCAGGGAACACTGAAGCTTTCTTT
CASSDPPAGNTEAFF
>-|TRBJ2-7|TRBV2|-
TGTGCCAGCTCGTTCGAACAGGGTGGGGAGCAGTACTTC
CASSFEQGGEQYF
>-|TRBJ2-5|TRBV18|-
TGTGCCAGTTCTAGGACAGACCAAGAGACCCAGTACTTC
CASSRTDQETQYF
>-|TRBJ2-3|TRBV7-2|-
TGTGCCAGCAGCTTGGGCGAAGGTGCAGATACGCAGTATTTT
CASSLGEGADTQYF
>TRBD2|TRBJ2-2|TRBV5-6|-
TGTGCCAGCAGCGGGGGACTAGCGGGGGCCGGGGAGCTGTTTTTT
CASSGGLAGAGELFF
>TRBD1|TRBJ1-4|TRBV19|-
TGTGCCAGTACGAGTAGAAGGACAGGGAATGAAAAACTGTTTTTT
CASTSRRTGNEKLFF
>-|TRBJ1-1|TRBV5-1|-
TGCGCCAGCAGGATCGGGGAAGGAAACACTGAAGCTTTCTTT
CASRIGEGNTEAFF
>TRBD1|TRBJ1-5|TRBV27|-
TGTGCCAGCAGTTTGAGAACAGGGGGTAAGAATCAGCCCCAGCATTTT
CASSLRTGGKNQPQHF
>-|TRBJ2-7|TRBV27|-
TGTGCCAGCAGTTCCCAGGGGCCCGACTACGAGCAGTACTTC
CASSSQGPDYEQYF
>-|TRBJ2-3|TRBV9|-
TGTGCCAGCAGCGTACTAGGGAGAGCAGATACGCAGTATTTT
CASSVLGRADTQYF
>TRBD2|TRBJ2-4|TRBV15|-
TGTGCCACCAGTCTTCGGGAGGGGAAGGCCAAAAACATTCAGTACTTC
CATSLREGKAKNIQYF
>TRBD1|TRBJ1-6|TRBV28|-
TGTGCCAGCAGAGAAACAGGGGGCCGGAATTCACCCCTCCACTTT
CASRETGGRNSPLHF
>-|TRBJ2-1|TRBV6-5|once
TGTGCCAGCAGTTACGGCCCCGGGTTCGAGCAGTTCTTC
CASSYGPGFEQFF
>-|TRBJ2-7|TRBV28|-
TGTGCCAGCAGTCCCCGAACTATTACAGGGCTCGAGCAGTACTTC
CASSPRTITGLEQYF
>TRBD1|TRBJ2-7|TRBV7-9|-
TGTGCCAGCAGCTTAGGGGACAGTGTGAGCTCCTACGAGCAGTACTTC
CASSLGDSVSSYEQYF
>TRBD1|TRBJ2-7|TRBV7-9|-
TGTGCCAGCAGCCCGACAGGGGCGGAGAAGCAGTACTTC
CASSPTGAEKQYF
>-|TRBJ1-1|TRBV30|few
TGTGCCTGGGGGGACATCTCGAACACTGAAGCTTTCTTT
CAWGDISNTEAFF
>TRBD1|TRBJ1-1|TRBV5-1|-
TGCGCCAGCAGCTTGGGGACAGGGGGCACTGAAGCTTTCTTT
CASSLGTGGTEAFF
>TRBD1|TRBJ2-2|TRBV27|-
TGTGCCAGCAGTCCCGACAGGGGGCAAGGCGGGGAGCTGTTTTTT
CASSPDRGQGGELFF
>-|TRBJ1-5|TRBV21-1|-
TGTGCCAGCAGCTCTCCGTGGGACAGGCCAAATCAGCCCCAGCATTTT
CASSSPWDRPNQPQHF
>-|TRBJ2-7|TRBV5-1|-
-
CASSGDSSSGRQYF
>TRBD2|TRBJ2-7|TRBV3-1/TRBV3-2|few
TGTGCCAGCAGCCAAGATCCGAGCGGGGTCTACGAGCAGTACTTC
CASSQDPSGVYEQYF
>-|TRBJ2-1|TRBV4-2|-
TGTGCCAGCAGCCAAGAGGGCCTCACTGAGCAGTTCTTC
CASSQEGLTEQFF
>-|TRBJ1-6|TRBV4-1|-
TGCGCCAGCAGCCACGGCTGGACAGCGAATTCACCCCTCCACTTT
CASSHGWTANSPLHF
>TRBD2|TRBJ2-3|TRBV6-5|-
TGTGCCAGCAGCCTAGCGGGAGGGCCGGGAGATACGCAGTATTTT
CASSLAGGPGDTQYF
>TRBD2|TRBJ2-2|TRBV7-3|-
TGTGCCAGCAGCCAACCGGTCCAGCGGGGCTACACCGGGGAGCTGTTTTTT
CASSQPVQRGYTGELFF